The 19 T cell receptor beta chains reported below all come from one sample, sequenced in a study of CD8 T cells in ankylosing spondylitis. TCRdb analysed the 5' RACE reads with MiXCR anew, one entry per CDR3 protein. Of 200,000 to 300,000 distinct CDR3 sequences in the sample, approximately 10% were seen once. Sequenced sample: blood, either unsorted or a sorted T cell fraction (not recorded which). These receptors were obtained from a male donor with ankylosing spondylitis or in good health (not recorded which).

This clonotype was counted many times. V usage is TRBV4-1 and J usage is TRBJ2-7; maybe TRBD1 (6 bases). Trimming shortened V by 2 bases and J by 2 bases, and 13 bases separated the two germline ends. CDR1 is MGHRA, CDR2 YSYEKL, per germline. CDR3 length: 15 residues. CDR3 sequence reads: CASSQRLQGPYEQYF. The CDR3 DNA reads TGCGCCAGCAGCCAACGTCTGCAGGGGCCCTACGAGCAGTACTTC.

This clonotype was counted only a few times. The junction and the germline gene differ at one end; a read error may be behind it. This chain joins TRBV4-1 and TRBJ2-1; 12 bases agree with TRBD2. Per germline, CDR1 MGHRA and CDR2 YSYEKL. The CDR3 length is 13 residues. The CDR3 bases are TGCGCCAGCAGCCAGGCGGCTACTAGCGGGAGGCTCTTC. Amino acids: CASSQAATSGRLF.

This clonotype showed up many times. This chain joins TRBV15 and TRBJ2-3; D is perhaps TRBD1 or TRBD2 (5 bases each). Trimming shortened V by 0 bases and J by 3 bases, and 13 bases separated the two germline ends. This CDR3 has 16 amino acids. Germline CDR1 and CDR2: LNHNV and YYDKDF (reference sequence). The CDR3 region is CATSRDRGALTDTQYF. CDR3 DNA sequence: TGTGCCACCAGCAGAGATAGAGGGGCCCTGACAGATACGCAGTATTTT. Supplemented by reference TRBV15 and TRBJ2-3, the full variable domain reads DAMVIQNPRYQVTQFGKPVTLSCSQTLNHNVMYWYQQKSSQAPKLLFHYYDKDFNNEADTPDNFQSRRPNTSFCFLDIRSPGLGDTAMYLCATSRDRGALTDTQYFGPGTRLTVL.

This clonotype was observed many times. The chain has TRBV20-1 and TRBJ2-7; 7 bases are a match to TRBD2. The CDR3 contains 13 residues. CDR1 and CDR2 (germline): DFQATT, SNEGSKA (reference sequence). Trimming cost V 4 bases and J 6 bases; bases outside gene matches: 9. The CDR3 nucleotides are TGCAGTGCTATTTGGGGAGGGAGTGGCGAGCAGTACTTC. Protein: CSAIWGGSGEQYF.

V and J are TRBV7-2 and TRBJ2-1; TRBD2 might be the D (5 bases). This CDR3 comprises 15 residues. Germline CDR1 SGHTA, CDR2 FQGNSA. V lost 1 base and J lost 5, with 12 bases in between. CDR3 bases: TGTGCCAGCAGCTTAGTGTCTGACTATAACAATGAGCAGTTCTTC. It codes for CASSLVSDYNNEQFF. The full variable domain, with the rest looked up from reference TRBV7-2 and TRBJ2-1, is GAGVSQSPSNKVTEKGKDVELRCDPISGHTALYWYRQSLGQGLEFLIYFQGNSAPDKSGLPSDRFSAERTGGSVSTLTIQRTQQEDSAVYLCASSLVSDYNNEQFFGPGTRLTVL.

This clonotype was seen many times. This chain joins TRBV5-1 and TRBJ2-1, with 9 nucleotides matching TRBD2. V shed 5 bases, J shed 1 base, and the junction held 4 bases outside the gene matches. Germline CDR1 is SGHRS and CDR2 is YFSETQ. The CDR3 length is 15 residues. CDR3 DNA: TGCGCCAGCAGTAGCGGGGGAAATTCCTACAATGAGCAGTTCTTC. Translating gives CASSSGGNSYNEQFF.

This clonotype came up many times. The chain is built from TRBV29-1 and TRBJ2-1; 12 bases align to TRBD2. After removal of 4 bases from V and 10 bases from J, the junction contained 11 bases not matched to a gene. Germline V gene sequence: CDR1 SQVTM, CDR2 ANQGSEA. This CDR3 is 15 amino acids long. The CDR3 protein is CSVARLAGEFREQFF. The DNA of the CDR3 is TGCAGCGTTGCCAGACTAGCGGGAGAATTCAGGGAGCAGTTCTTC.

As regards this clonotype: One end of the junction fails to match germline, which may point to a read error. The genes are TRBV10-3 and TRBJ2-5; a weak D match, TRBD2 (5 bases). Germline CDR1 is ENHRY and CDR2 is SYGVKD. This CDR3 contains 14 residues. Written as DNA, the CDR3 is TGTGCCATCAGTGACGAGGGCCAGCAAGGGACCCAGTACTTC. Protein product: CAISDEGQQGTQYF.

This CDR3 is CASSQEANTDTQYF. CDR3 DNA sequence: TGTGCCAGCAGCCAAGAAGCCAACACAGATACGCAGTATTTT. The rearrangement uses TRBV3-1 and TRBJ2-3; D is undetermined. The ends were cut back, 0 bases at V and 2 bases at J, with 6 bases in the middle. Germline V gives CDR1 LGHDT, CDR2 YNNKEL (reference sequence). This CDR3 spans 14 amino acids.

In this sample, this clonotype turned up many times. This chain joins TRBV12-3 or TRBV12-4 and TRBJ2-2, with 9 bases that match TRBD2. J gave up 0 bases and V 4 bases, and 15 bases lay outside the gene matches. The CDR3 loop spans 20 amino acids. The CDR3 DNA sequence: TGTGCCAGCAGTTACCCGGGACTAGCAGCCGACCTCCCGAACACCGGGGAGCTGTTTTTT. It specifies CASSYPGLAADLPNTGELFF.

This clonotype was counted many times. The rearrangement joins TRBV12-3 or TRBV12-4 to TRBJ1-1; D call uncertain. This CDR3 spans 11 amino acids. V lost 3 bases to trimming and J lost 8 bases, with 7 bases between them. The CDR3 reads CASSFRGEAFF. CDR3 in DNA: TGTGCCAGCAGTTTTCGCGGCGAAGCTTTCTTT.

At least ten counts were recorded for this clonotype. V usage is TRBV5-1 and J usage is TRBJ2-5; 10 bases agree with TRBD2. This CDR3 has 16 amino acids. Per the germline V gene, CDR1 is SGHRS and CDR2 is YFSETQ. The junction had 9 bases not matched to a gene; V was cut back by 4 bases and J by 3 bases. The CDR3 protein is CASSGPSGGAEETQYF. As DNA, the CDR3 is TGCGCCAGCAGCGGACCTAGCGGGGGTGCCGAAGAGACCCAGTACTTC.

This clonotype has a count of ten or more. The chain has TRBV20-1 and TRBJ2-1; D might be TRBD2 (6 bases). CDR1 and CDR2 (germline): DFQATT, SNEGSKA (reference sequence). V shed 8 bases and J shed 5 bases, with 16 bases lying between them. The CDR3 consists of 13 residues. For the CDR3, the DNA is TGCAGTCTCCGCCTAGCGCCGAACAATGAGCAGTTCTTC. The encoded protein is CSLRLAPNNEQFF.

This clonotype was counted at least ten times. The J gene is TRBJ1-1, the V gene TRBV12-3 or TRBV12-4; D gene uncertain. The CDR3 covers 11 residues. V lost 5 bases and J 3 bases, leaving 4 bases between the germline ends. The CDR3 sequence is CASSPDTEAFF. The CDR3 region has the DNA TGTGCCAGCAGTCCCGACACTGAAGCTTTCTTT.

This clonotype was recorded many times. The chain recombines TRBV2 with TRBJ1-1; possible D gene TRBD1, 6 bases. The V end lost 8 bases, the J end lost 4 bases, and 20 bases lay between the germline ends. The germline V gene has CDR1 SNHLY and CDR2 FYNNEI. The CDR3 is 15 residues long. The CDR3 spells CASSIGQGMGTEAFF. The CDR3 nucleotides read TGTGCCAGCTCAATTGGTCAGGGGATGGGCACTGAAGCTTTCTTT. The full variable domain, rest sourced from reference TRBV2 and TRBJ1-1, is EPEVTQTPSHQVTQMGQEVILRCVPISNHLYFYWYRQILGQKVEFLVSFYNNEISEKSEIFDDQFSVERPDGSNFTLKIRSTKLEDSAMYFCASSIGQGMGTEAFFGQGTRLTVV.

This clonotype was observed many times. CDR3 coding DNA: TGTGCCAGCAGCCTTTCTAGCGGGAGTGGCACCGGGGAGCTGTTTTTT. This gives the protein CASSLSSGSGTGELFF. The chain combines TRBV3-1 with TRBJ2-2; 10 bases fit TRBD2. The CDR3 runs 16 residues. With 4 bases clipped from V and 4 bases from J, the junction kept 6 bases outside the gene matches. Germline V gene lookup returns CDR1 LGHDT and CDR2 YNNKEL (reference sequence). The variable domain in full, with the rest retrieved from reference TRBV3-1 and TRBJ2-2, is DTAVSQTPKYLVTQMGNDKSIKCEQNLGHDTMYWYKQDSKKFLKIMFSYNNKELIINETVPNRFSPKSPDKAHLNLHINSLELGDSAVYFCASSLSSGSGTGELFFGEGSRLTVL.

This clonotype was recorded many times. The gene calls are TRBV5-4 and TRBJ1-2; D perhaps matches TRBD1 (6 bases). Between the trimmed V and J ends, which lost 1 base and 4 bases, there was a span of 11 bases. The CDR3 runs 14 residues. Germline CDR1 is SGHNT and CDR2 is YYREEE (reference sequence). The CDR3 bases are TGTGCCAGCAGCTTGACAGGGATCTTCTATGGCTACACCTTC. Its translation: CASSLTGIFYGYTF.

The chain carries TRBV7-2 and TRBJ2-7; 8 bases align to TRBD1. The CDR3 runs to 14 residues. Per the germline V gene, CDR1 is SGHTA and CDR2 is FQGNSA. Trimming took 2 bases from V and 2 from J; bases not matched to a gene: 2. The CDR3 DNA is TGTGCCAGCAGCTTACGGACAGGGCCCTACGAGCAGTACTTC. This translates into CASSLRTGPYEQYF.

This clonotype was picked up many times. J is TRBJ1-1 and V is TRBV5-6, with D unclear. The germline V and J ends were trimmed by 6 bases and 1 base, with 7 bases remaining between them. Germline V lookup: CDR1 SGHDT, CDR2 YYEEEE. CDR3 length equals 12 residues. Here the CDR3 DNA reads TGTGCCAGCAACAAACCGAACACTGAAGCTTTCTTT. Its translation: CASNKPNTEAFF.